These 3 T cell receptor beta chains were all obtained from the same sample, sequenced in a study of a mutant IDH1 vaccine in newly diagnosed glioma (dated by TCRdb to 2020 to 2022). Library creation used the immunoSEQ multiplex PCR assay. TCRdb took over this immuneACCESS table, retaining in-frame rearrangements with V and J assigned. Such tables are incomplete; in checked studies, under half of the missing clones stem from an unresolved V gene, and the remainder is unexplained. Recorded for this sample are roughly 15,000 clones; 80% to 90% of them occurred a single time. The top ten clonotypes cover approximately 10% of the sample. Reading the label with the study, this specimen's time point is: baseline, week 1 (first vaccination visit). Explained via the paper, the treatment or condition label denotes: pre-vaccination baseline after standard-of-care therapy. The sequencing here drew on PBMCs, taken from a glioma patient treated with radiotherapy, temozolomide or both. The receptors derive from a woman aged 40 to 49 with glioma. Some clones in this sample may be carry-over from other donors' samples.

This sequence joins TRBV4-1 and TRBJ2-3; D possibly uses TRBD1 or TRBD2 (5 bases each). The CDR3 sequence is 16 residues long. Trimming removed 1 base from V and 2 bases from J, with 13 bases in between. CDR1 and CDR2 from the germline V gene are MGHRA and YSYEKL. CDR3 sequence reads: CASSQVGVPPTDTQYF. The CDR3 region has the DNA TGCGCCAGCAGCCAAGTGGGGGTTCCCCCCACAGATACGCAGTATTTT.

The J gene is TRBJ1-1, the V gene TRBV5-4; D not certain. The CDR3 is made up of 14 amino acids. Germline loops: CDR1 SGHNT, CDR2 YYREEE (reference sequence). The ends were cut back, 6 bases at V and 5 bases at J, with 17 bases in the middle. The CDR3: CASTLQLEGTEAFF. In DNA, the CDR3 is TGTGCCAGCACCCTACAGCTCGAGGGTACTGAAGCTTTCTTT.

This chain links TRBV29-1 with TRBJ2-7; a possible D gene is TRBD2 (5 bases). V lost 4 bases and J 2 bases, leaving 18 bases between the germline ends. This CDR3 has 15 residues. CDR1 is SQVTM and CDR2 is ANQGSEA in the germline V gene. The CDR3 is CSVVVAQNSPYEQYF. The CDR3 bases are TGCAGCGTTGTAGTAGCGCAGAATAGTCCCTACGAGCAGTACTTC.